Listed here is a single TCR beta chain. This clone appeared a few times. Which antigen it targets is not known. The record has no base qualities; no much larger clone is one base away. Taken with the paper, the label for time point translates to: around 4 weeks on oral tofacitinib. The sample's treatment or condition, from its label and the paper: oral pan-JAK inhibitor, 5-10 mg twice daily. Peripheral blood and lesional scalp punch biopsies were obtained from patients with alopecia areata. After PBMCs were isolated by density centrifugation and stained for CD3, CD4 and CD8, a FACSAria was used to sort CD4+ and CD8+ T cells. Reading the germline V gene gives CDR1 SQVTM and CDR2 ANQGSEA. Measured from the cysteine to the phenylalanine, the CDR3 is 13 residues long. CDR3 DNA only is kept here, 39 bases in frame from base 1. Unmatched junction bases come to 8, with V trimmed by 6 bases and J by 3 bases.

This specimen comes from a study of CD8+ T cells in alopecia areata listed by TCRdb under 2018. About the investigation overall: Treated patients were enrolled in an open-label pilot trial of oral tofacitinib, 5 to 10 mg twice daily, for moderate-to-severe alopecia areata. Patients received tofacitinib for 6 to 18 months and were then followed off drug for 6 months to check for delayed response and recurrence. The SALT score, which quantifies the percentage of affected scalp surface area, was used to measure disease severity in treated patients. The study used high-throughput TCRbeta sequencing to examine T cell clonal expansion in alopecia areata, in both the C3H/HeJ mouse model and human patients. Human TCRbeta sequencing covered scalp tissue and sorted CD4+ and CD8+ peripheral blood T cells from patchy and totalis/universalis alopecia areata patients and healthy controls. Biopsies were taken from tofacitinib-treated patients at baseline and again at 4 and 24 weeks into treatment, and several of those patients also had a later scalp biopsy. Clonality in the scalp was compared among normal scalp (n=4), patchy alopecia areata scalp (n=8), and alopecia totalis/universalis scalp (n=8). RNA was extracted with the PAXgene miRNA kit for fixed scalp, the miRNeasy kit for PBMCs, and the RNeasy kit for mouse skin. TCRbeta CDR3 regions were amplified by immunoSEQ multiplex PCR with 35 Vbeta forward and 13 Jbeta reverse primers. Summary of the overall study and its limitations: During tofacitinib treatment, many expanded lesional clones stuck around in both scalp and blood, and this persistence may partly explain why relapse happens after treatment is stopped. Unlike mouse skin, which is dominated by gammadelta T cells, normal human skin has resident alphabeta T cells that are also sequenced, and this complicates analysis of the scalp TCR repertoire. Because the treated cohort was small and had just a single nonresponder, larger studies are needed to establish links between baseline CD8+ expansion and response. With tofacitinib, both scalp clonality and the number of expanded CD8+ clones among the top 100 scalp clones went down significantly. Compared with normal scalp, lesional scalp, particularly in alopecia totalis/universalis, had higher clonality and more expanded CD8+ clones, which suggests antigenic drive. TCR sequences shared between patients were less clear than in mice, possibly partly because of HLA diversity in the patient population.

Library creation used the immunoSEQ multiplex PCR assay. RNA was extracted from all samples and reverse transcribed into cDNA, which served as template for TCR sequencing. SuperScript III was used to make first-strand cDNA, primed with a 2:1 mix of oligo-dT and random hexamers. A synthetic immune receptor repertoire was used to assess amplification bias, and residual bias was removed computationally. The authors' analysis ran thus. Raw reads were preprocessed to remove errors, and CDR3 was defined according to IMGT conventions as the region from the conserved cysteine to phenylalanine. To get clonality, Shannon entropy was normalized by log2 of the number of productive unique TCRs and the result was subtracted from 1. Whether scalp clones were CD4 or CD8 was inferred by matching scalp TCRbeta sequences against CD4 and CD8 repertoires sorted from blood. TCRdb provides this immuneACCESS table in a form limited to in-frame rearrangements. Some clones are lacking; in checked studies, under half of them reflect an unresolved V gene, and why the rest are absent is not known. V, J and clone size are taken as reported in that table, and D and trimming were inferred from the DNA itself. The sample data list 65,000 to 75,000 clones, and approximately 30% of these were observed just once. The top ten clones comprise more than 12% of the sample.

The chain is made from TRBV29-1 and TRBJ2-7, with 7 bases aligning to TRBD2. This specimen was CD8+ T cells sorted from blood, taken at week 4, from a patient treated with tofacitinib. The sequence derives from a human donor with alopecia areata. The CDR3 region: CSVTTSDRYEQYF. The base sequence is TGCAGCGTGACCACTAGCGACCGCTACGAGCAGTACTTC.